These 2 T cell receptor beta chains share one sample of origin, sequenced in a study of T cells after yellow fever vaccination. Each CDR3 protein is one row after TCRdb ran MiXCR on the 5' RACE reads. Here the sample spans hundreds of thousands of distinct CDR3 sequences, around 17% being singletons. Sequences were derived from PBMCs, sampled more than 4 days after the first yellow fever vaccination. All receptors come from a man aged 18 to 30 who received the YFV17D yellow fever vaccine.

This clonotype was counted only a few times. The chain links TRBV14 to TRBJ2-7, with a weak D call TRBD1 (6 bases). The CDR3 length is 13 residues. Between the trimmed V and J ends, which lost 3 bases and 2 bases, there was a span of 8 bases. Germline V gene data show CDR1 as SGHDN and CDR2 as FVKESK. Written as DNA, the CDR3 is TGTGCCAGCAGCCATGAGGGGGCCTACGAGCAGTACTTC. Translated: CASSHEGAYEQYF.

This clonotype is labeled medium-sized. V gene TRBV13 combines with J gene TRBJ1-1; D uncertain. V was cut by 0 bases and J by 13 bases, with 18 bases left in between. The CDR3 spans 14 residues. CDR1 and CDR2 from the germline V gene are PRHDT and FYEKMQ (reference sequence). DNA of the CDR3: TGTGCCAGCAGCTTAGGCCTAATGAGGAGGGTCGATTTCTTT. Protein product: CASSLGLMRRVDFF.